Listed below are T cell receptor beta chains from one sample, sequenced in a study of early T cells in non-severe SARS-CoV-2 infection. TCRdb re-derived calls from the 5' RACE reads in MiXCR, one entry per CDR3 protein. The sample lists around 55,000 distinct CDR3 sequences, about an eighth seen once, with 3% to 4.5% in the top ten. Material for sequencing was whole blood. These receptors originate from an adult who was a healthcare worker with PCR-confirmed SARS-CoV-2 infection or an uninfected control (not recorded which). CDR3s include the opening cysteine and the closing phenylalanine or tryptophan. The D gene is left open where the match is weak. A row's size may be missing; if present it is once, few, many or a size class.

TRBV9,TRBJ2-2,NA,few,TGTGCCAGCAGCGTGGGGGGCTCGACCACCGGGGAGCTGTTTTTT,CASSVGGSTTGELFF
TRBV7-8,TRBJ1-5,NA,few,TGTGCCAGCAGCCCGGTCCTTACCGCAATAATGAGCAATCAGCCCCAGCATTTT,CASSPVLTAIMSNQPQHF
TRBV29-1,TRBJ2-7,TRBD2,few,TGCAGCGTTGCGGGAGGCGCCTACGAGCAGTACTTC,CSVAGGAYEQYF
TRBV2,TRBJ2-7,TRBD2,many,TGTGCCAGCAAGGGAGGGCAGAACGAGCAGTACTTC,CASKGGQNEQYF
TRBV28,TRBJ2-7,NA,NA,TGTGCCAGCAGAGGGACCATCTACGAGCAGTACTTC,CASRGTIYEQYF
TRBV6-5,TRBJ1-1,NA,few,TGTGCCAGCAGCCGACAGTATATGAACACTGAAGCTTTCTTT,CASSRQYMNTEAFF
TRBV29-1,TRBJ2-7,NA,many,TGCAGCGTTGGAGCAACGGGTAACGAGCAGTACTTC,CSVGATGNEQYF
TRBV5-1,TRBJ2-2,NA,NA,TGCGCCAGCAGCATCGGGGCGAGGGACACCGGGGAGCTGTTTTTT,CASSIGARDTGELFF
TRBV20-1,TRBJ2-2,TRBD1,many,TGCAGTGCTAGAGATTCAGGGGGCCACACCGGGGAGCTGTTTTTT,CSARDSGGHTGELFF
TRBV28,TRBJ2-3,NA,many,TGTGCCAGCAGCCCTAGGGGGAGGGACACAGATACGCAGTATTTT,CASSPRGRDTDTQYF
TRBV20-1,TRBJ1-6,TRBD1,few,TGCAGTGCCCGACGGCAGGGGGCACAGCAAGATTCACCCCTCCACTTT,CSARRQGAQQDSPLHF
TRBV2,TRBJ2-3,TRBD2,many,TGTGCCAGCAGTGAACCCACTAGCGGTACGCAGTATTTT,CASSEPTSGTQYF
TRBV20-1,TRBJ1-1,NA,few,TGCAGTGCTTCCGGGACCCGGAACACTGAAGCTTTCTTT,CSASGTRNTEAFF
TRBV2,TRBJ2-3,NA,few,TGTGCCAGCAGCGTTCGACGCGACACAGATACGCAGTATTTT,CASSVRRDTDTQYF
TRBV3-1,TRBJ2-3,NA,many,TGTGCCAGCAGCCCCCGTAAGCGACGGGACACAGATACGCAGTATTTT,CASSPRKRRDTDTQYF
TRBV29-1,TRBJ2-1,NA,NA,TGCAGCGTTGGACTCACGCTGGGGCATGAGCAGTTCTTC,CSVGLTLGHEQFF
TRBV7-9,TRBJ2-7,NA,few,TGTGCCAGCAGCCCACTAGCCGGATCCTACGAGCAGTACTTC,CASSPLAGSYEQYF
TRBV5-5,TRBJ2-5,NA,few,TGTGCCAGCAGCTTGCACCCCCGCCCTGGGACATCCCAAGAGACCCAGTACTTC,CASSLHPRPGTSQETQYF
TRBV28,TRBJ2-7,NA,many,TGTGCCAGCAGTTTATGGGGCAGGGACTCCTACGAGCAGTACTTC,CASSLWGRDSYEQYF
TRBV20-1,TRBJ2-7,TRBD2,few,TGCAGTGCAACGACTAGCGGGAGTACCGAGCAGTACTTC,CSATTSGSTEQYF
TRBV12-3/TRBV12-4,TRBJ2-7,NA,NA,TGTGCCAGCAGTTTAGCCCTTACAGGGAACGAGCAGTACTTC,CASSLALTGNEQYF
TRBV6-6,TRBJ2-2,TRBD2,few,TGTGCCAGCAGCCCTAGCGGGCACGGGGAGCTGTTTTTT,CASSPSGHGELFF
TRBV4-1,TRBJ2-1,NA,NA,TGCGCCAGCAGCTCCCGGGGTGAGCAGTTCTTC,CASSSRGEQFF
TRBV12-3/TRBV12-4,TRBJ2-5,TRBD1,many,TGTGCCAGCAAGACAGGGGCGAAAGAGACCCAGTACTTC,CASKTGAKETQYF
TRBV4-1,TRBJ2-3,NA,few,TGCGCCAGCAGCCAGAGGGGGACCATGAGCACAGATACGCAGTATTTT,CASSQRGTMSTDTQYF
TRBV5-1,TRBJ2-7,NA,NA,TGCGCCAGCAGCTTTGGAGGGGGCTACGAGCAGTACTTC,CASSFGGGYEQYF
TRBV5-1,TRBJ2-3,TRBD2,many,TGCGCCAGCAGACTAGCGGGAGGAGATACGCAGTATTTT,CASRLAGGDTQYF
TRBV5-1,TRBJ1-2,NA,NA,TGCGCCAGCAGCTTGGACGCAAGCGGCTACACCTTC,CASSLDASGYTF
TRBV5-1,TRBJ2-5,NA,many,TGCGCCAGCAGCTTGGACCACCGGACCCAGTACTTC,CASSLDHRTQYF